This record covers a single TCR beta chain. These data are taken from a study of human T cells and chemical hapten exposure. Per the germline V gene, CDR1 is GTSNPN and CDR2 is SVGIG (reference sequence). Trimming shortened V by 0 bases and J by 0 bases, and 10 bases separated the two germline ends. The CDR3 runs 15 residues. Time point given: pre-sensitization, week 0. Treatment of the sample: therapeutic diphenylcyclopropenone sensitization with weekly scalp DPC. TCRdb reprocessed the RACE reads with MiXCR, giving one entry per CDR3 protein. The sample lists tens of thousands of distinct CDR3 sequences, roughly 15% occurring once.

This specimen was whole blood, taken in connection with sensitization to the hapten diphenylcyclopropenone (DPC). V and J are TRBV30 and TRBJ2-3; D call uncertain. The origin of this receptor is a woman in her 50s with alopecia areata. Some clones in this sample may be carry-over from other donors' samples. CDR3 in DNA: TGTGCCTGGAGTGTGGGCGGATCTAGCACAGATACGCAGTATTTT. This codes for CAWSVGGSSTDTQYF.